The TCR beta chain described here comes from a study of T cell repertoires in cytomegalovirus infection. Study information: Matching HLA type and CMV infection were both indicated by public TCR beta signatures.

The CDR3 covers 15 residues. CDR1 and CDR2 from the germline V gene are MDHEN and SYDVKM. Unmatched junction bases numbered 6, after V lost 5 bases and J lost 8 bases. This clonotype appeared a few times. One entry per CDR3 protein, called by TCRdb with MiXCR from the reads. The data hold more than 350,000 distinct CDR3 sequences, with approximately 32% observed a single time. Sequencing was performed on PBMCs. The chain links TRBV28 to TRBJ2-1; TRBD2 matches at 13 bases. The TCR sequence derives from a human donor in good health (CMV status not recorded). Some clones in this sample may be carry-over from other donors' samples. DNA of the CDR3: TGTGCCAGCAGTCCGTGGGGGACTAGCGGGGATGAGCAGTTCTTC. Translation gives CASSPWGTSGDEQFF.